The rows below give T cell receptor beta chains drawn from one sample of a study of T cell repertoires in cytomegalovirus infection. These receptors' targets are unknown. TCRdb passed the reads through MiXCR, listing each CDR3 protein once. The sample carries about 900,000 distinct CDR3 sequences, about a third recorded once. The sample consisted of cultured CD8+ T cells from PBMCs, taken from culture after CMV antigen stimulation. These receptors were taken from a human donor in good health (CMV status not recorded). Some clones in this sample may be carry-over from other donors' samples. CDR3s include the opening cysteine and the closing phenylalanine or tryptophan. The D gene is left open where the match is weak. Size tells how often a clone was seen (once, few, many) or the class of an expanded clone, and some rows leave it out.

size,J,V,D,CDR3,DNA
few,TRBJ1-6,TRBV12-3/TRBV12-4,TRBD1,CASSLGGRGMSPLHF,TGTGCCAGCAGTTTAGGCGGCAGGGGGATGTCACCCCTCCACTTT
.,TRBJ2-5,TRBV7-6,TRBD2,CASSVLGTSERETQYF,TGTGCCAGCAGCGTTCTTGGGACTAGCGAACGAGAGACCCAGTACTTC
.,TRBJ2-2,TRBV6-5,TRBD2,CASSLGSGGARELFF,TGTGCCAGCAGCCTGGGCAGCGGGGGGGCCCGGGAGCTGTTTTTT
many,TRBJ2-5,TRBV7-2,.,CASPWGDPPWETQYF,TGTGCCAGCCCCTGGGGGGACCCTCCGTGGGAGACCCAGTACTTC
.,TRBJ2-1,TRBV12-3/TRBV12-4,.,CASSLVILNEQFF,TGTGCCAGCAGTTTAGTTATCCTCAATGAGCAGTTCTTC
.,TRBJ2-1,TRBV27,.,CASFGGSSYNEQFF,TGTGCCAGCTTCGGGGGAAGCTCCTACAATGAGCAGTTCTTC
few,TRBJ2-2,TRBV20-1,TRBD2,CSARDATGGPTGELFF,TGCAGTGCTAGAGACGCTACGGGGGGGCCTACCGGGGAGCTGTTTTTT
many,TRBJ2-2,TRBV7-6,.,CASRGRGNTGELFF,TGTGCCAGCAGGGGTAGGGGTAACACCGGGGAGCTGTTTTTT
.,TRBJ2-7,TRBV6-6,TRBD2,CASSYSAGGGFEQYF,TGTGCCAGCAGTTACTCGGCGGGGGGGGGCTTCGAGCAGTACTTC
.,TRBJ1-2,TRBV11-1,TRBD1,CASSPAAGTGLNYGYTF,TGTGCCAGCAGCCCGGCGGCCGGGACAGGCCTTAACTATGGCTACACCTTC
many,TRBJ2-2,TRBV4-1,TRBD2,CASSHFGGTNTGELFF,TGCGCCAGCAGCCATTTCGGGGGGACGAACACCGGGGAGCTGTTTTTT
few,TRBJ2-3,TRBV7-3,TRBD2,CASSGSGGALDTQYF,TGTGCCAGCAGCGGTAGCGGGGGGGCCTTAGATACGCAGTATTTT
.,TRBJ1-2,TRBV2,.,CASNETATNMGYTF,TGTGCCAGCAACGAGACAGCCACTAACATGGGCTACACCTTC
.,TRBJ2-4,TRBV28,.,CASSLMPRDIQYF,TGTGCCAGCAGTTTGATGCCGAGGGACATTCAGTACTTC
few,TRBJ2-1,TRBV10-3,.,CAISESGTKGVQISYNEQFF,TGTGCCATCAGTGAGTCCGGGACAAAAGGCGTACAGATCTCCTACAATGAGCAGTTCTTC
.,TRBJ1-1,TRBV9,.,CASGVGQGVNTEAFF,TGTGCCAGCGGCGTAGGGCAGGGTGTAAACACTGAAGCTTTCTTT
.,TRBJ1-5,TRBV3-1,.,CASSQDLPGVGNQPQHF,TGTGCCAGCAGCCAAGATCTTCCGGGAGTTGGCAATCAGCCCCAGCATTTT
few,TRBJ1-5,TRBV7-9,TRBD1,CASSSTDRGDQPQHF,TGTGCCAGCAGCTCGACGGACAGGGGGGATCAGCCCCAGCATTTT
medium-sized,TRBJ2-1,TRBV28,.,CASSLSMDYNEQFF,TGTGCCAGCAGTCTTAGCATGGACTACAATGAGCAGTTCTTC
few,TRBJ1-1,TRBV20-1,.,CSARGITPEAFF,TGCAGTGCTAGAGGGATCACTCCTGAAGCTTTCTTT
few,TRBJ2-5,TRBV2,TRBD1,CASRELYQGAGETQYF,TGTGCCAGCAGAGAGCTGTACCAGGGGGCTGGGGAGACCCAGTACTTC
.,TRBJ2-1,TRBV6-4,TRBD1,CASSDYRGPYNEQFF,TGTGCCAGCAGTGATTACAGGGGGCCCTACAATGAGCAGTTCTTC
.,TRBJ2-7,TRBV15,.,CATSRDVGHSYEQYF,TGTGCCACCAGCAGAGATGTGGGACACTCCTACGAGCAGTACTTC
.,TRBJ1-6,TRBV10-3,.,CAISDAPQSSYNSPLHF,TGTGCCATCAGTGATGCCCCGCAGAGCTCCTATAATTCACCCCTCCACTTT
few,TRBJ2-3,TRBV7-2,.,CASSFIRSTDTQYF,TGTGCCAGCAGCTTTATTAGGAGCACAGATACGCAGTATTTT
.,TRBJ2-2,TRBV6-8,.,CASGRVFGTGELFF,TGTGCCAGCGGAAGGGTATTCGGCACCGGGGAGCTGTTTTTT
.,TRBJ1-1,TRBV6-2/TRBV6-3,.,CASSYSIQGMNTEAFF,TGTGCCAGCAGTTACTCGATCCAGGGCATGAACACTGAAGCTTTCTTT
many,TRBJ1-1,TRBV7-2,TRBD1,CASSPRDRVYMNTEAFF,TGTGCCAGCAGCCCCCGGGACAGGGTATACATGAACACTGAAGCTTTCTTT
.,TRBJ1-5,TRBV18,.,CASSATRDSNQPQHF,TGTGCCAGCTCAGCGACCCGGGACAGCAATCAGCCCCAGCATTTT
.,TRBJ2-1,TRBV12-3/TRBV12-4,TRBD2,CATILAGDNEQFF,TGTGCCACCATCCTAGCGGGAGACAATGAGCAGTTCTTC
.,TRBJ2-7,TRBV9,.,CASSPADMQYEQYF,TGTGCCAGCAGCCCCGCTGACATGCAATACGAGCAGTACTTC
.,TRBJ1-2,TRBV24-1,TRBD1,CATSGRDRAYGYTF,TGTGCCACCAGTGGCCGGGACAGGGCCTATGGCTACACCTTC
few,TRBJ1-1,TRBV7-6,.,CASSFDSTANTEAFF,TGTGCCAGCAGCTTCGATTCTACCGCGAACACTGAAGCTTTCTTT
few,TRBJ1-2,TRBV7-9,TRBD1,CASSSHSGQSISNYGYTF,TGTGCCAGCAGCTCCCATTCGGGACAGAGCATTTCTAACTATGGCTACACCTTC
few,TRBJ1-2,TRBV7-9,.,CASTLTGKAVYTF,TGTGCCAGCACCTTAACAGGGAAGGCGGTCTACACCTTC
many,TRBJ2-3,TRBV11-1,.,CASSHRRGAGPATDTQYF,TGTGCCAGCAGCCATCGCCGGGGAGCGGGTCCGGCCACAGATACGCAGTATTTT
few,TRBJ2-4,TRBV2,TRBD1,CASSEPTGGVTIQYF,TGTGCCAGCAGTGAGCCGACAGGGGGGGTTACCATTCAGTACTTC
.,TRBJ1-5,TRBV12-3/TRBV12-4,.,CASSFNPGPTVDQPQHF,TGTGCCAGCAGTTTCAATCCAGGTCCCACAGTCGATCAGCCCCAGCATTTT
.,TRBJ2-5,TRBV3-1,TRBD2,CASSPERGEFQETQYF,TGTGCCAGCAGCCCAGAGCGGGGAGAATTCCAAGAGACCCAGTACTTC
.,TRBJ2-5,TRBV29-1,.,CSVESWKTAKETQYF,TGCAGCGTTGAATCCTGGAAGACAGCCAAAGAGACCCAGTACTTC
few,TRBJ2-1,TRBV7-7,TRBD2,CASSASGDYNEQFF,TGTGCTAGCAGCGCTAGCGGGGATTACAATGAGCAGTTCTTC
.,TRBJ1-2,TRBV6-2/TRBV6-3,.,CASSPGNPGYGYTF,TGTGCCAGCAGTCCCGGGAACCCAGGCTATGGCTACACCTTC
many,TRBJ1-1,TRBV18,TRBD1,CASSPGTVNRGEAFF,TGTGCCAGCTCACCTGGGACAGTCAATCGCGGTGAAGCTTTCTTT